This TCR beta chain was obtained from a study of T cell changes during pregnancy in multiple sclerosis. This CDR3 contains 16 residues. The germline V gene has CDR1 SGHRS and CDR2 YFSETQ. The V end lost 2 bases, the J end lost 0 bases, and 14 bases lay between the germline ends. Clones were read by immunoSEQ multiplex PCR, and TCRdb kept only the in-frame ones, dropping some. The sample shows about 21,000 clones, more than 85% of them seen only once. The J gene is TRBJ1-2, the V gene TRBV5-1; D may be TRBD1 (6 bases). This TCR derives from a female donor with multiple sclerosis, enrolled in a pregnancy study. Sequenced here: CD4+ T cells from peripheral blood mononuclear cells, sampled in the third trimester of pregnancy. The CDR3 protein is CASSLGQGYANYGYTF. In DNA, the CDR3 is TGCGCCAGCAGCTTAGGTCAGGGGTACGCTAACTATGGCTACACCTTC.